This T cell receptor (beta chain) was captured by sequencing in a study of T cell responses to AZD1222 COVID-19 vaccine. Germline-derived CDR1 and CDR2 are SGDLS and YYNGEE. This CDR3 region has 15 residues. Trimming took off 3 bases at V and 4 bases at J, with 14 bases between the two ends. Sequencing was performed with immunoSEQ multiplex PCR; in TCRdb, only in-frame clones are kept and a portion is missing. The sample yields 120,000 to 150,000 clones, around 93% seen once. The specimen comprised peripheral blood, sampled on day 0 of AZD1222 vaccination. This sequence was found in an adult in good health. This sequence joins TRBV9 and TRBJ2-1, with D perhaps matching TRBD1 (6 bases). The CDR3 DNA follows: TGTGCCAGCAGCGAATATGGACAGATTTACAATGAGCAGTTCTTC. It is translated as CASSEYGQIYNEQFF.